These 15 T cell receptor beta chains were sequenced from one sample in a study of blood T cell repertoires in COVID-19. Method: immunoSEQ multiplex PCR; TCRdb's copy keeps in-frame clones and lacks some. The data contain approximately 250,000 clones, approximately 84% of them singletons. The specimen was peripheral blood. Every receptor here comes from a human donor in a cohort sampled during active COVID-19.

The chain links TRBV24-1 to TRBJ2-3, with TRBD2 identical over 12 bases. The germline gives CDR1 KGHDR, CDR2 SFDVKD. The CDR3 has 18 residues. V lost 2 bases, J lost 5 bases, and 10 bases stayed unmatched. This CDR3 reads CATSDYGLAGTPLDTQYF. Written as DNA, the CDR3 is TGTGCCACCAGTGATTACGGACTAGCGGGAACCCCCCTAGATACGCAGTATTTT.

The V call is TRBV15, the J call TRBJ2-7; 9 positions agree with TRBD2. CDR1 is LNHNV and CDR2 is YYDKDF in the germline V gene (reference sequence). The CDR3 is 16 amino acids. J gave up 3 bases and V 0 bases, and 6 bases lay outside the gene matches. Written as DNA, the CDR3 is TGTGCCACCAGCAGAGATGTAGCGGGAGTAGGCTACGAGCAGTACTTC. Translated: CATSRDVAGVGYEQYF. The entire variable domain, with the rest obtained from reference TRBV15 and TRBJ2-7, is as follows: DAMVIQNPRYQVTQFGKPVTLSCSQTLNHNVMYWYQQKSSQAPKLLFHYYDKDFNNEADTPDNFQSRRPNTSFCFLDIRSPGLGDTAMYLCATSRDVAGVGYEQYFGPGTRLTVT.

Here the CDR3 reads CASSLRGILETQYF. Here the CDR3 DNA reads TGTGCCAGCAGCTTGAGGGGGATTCTAGAGACCCAGTACTTC. The chain combines TRBV7-2 with TRBJ2-5; maybe TRBD1 (6 bases). With 3 bases removed from V and 4 bases from J, the gap between germline ends came to 12 bases. The CDR3 extends over 14 amino acids. Per the germline V gene, CDR1 is SGHTA and CDR2 is FQGNSA.

CDR3 in DNA: TGTGCCAGCTCCCGACTAGCGGGAGGGCCTGGGGAGCTGTTTTTT. Translating it yields CASSRLAGGPGELFF. This chain uses TRBV2 with TRBJ2-2; 14 nucleotides line up with TRBD2. CDR3 length: 15 amino acids. Germline CDR1 reads SNHLY; CDR2 reads FYNNEI. V shed 8 bases, J shed 8 bases, and the junction held 7 bases outside the gene matches.

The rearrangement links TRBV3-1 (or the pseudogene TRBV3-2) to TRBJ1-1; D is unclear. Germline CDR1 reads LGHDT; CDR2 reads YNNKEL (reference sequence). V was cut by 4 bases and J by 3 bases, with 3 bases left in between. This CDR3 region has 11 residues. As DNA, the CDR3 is TGTGCCAGCAGCCTCGACACTGAAGCTTTCTTT. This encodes CASSLDTEAFF.

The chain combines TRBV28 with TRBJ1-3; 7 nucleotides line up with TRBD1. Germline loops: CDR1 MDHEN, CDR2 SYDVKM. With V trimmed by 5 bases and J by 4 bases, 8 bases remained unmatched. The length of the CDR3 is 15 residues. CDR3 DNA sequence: TGTGCCAGCAGTATCCGCGGGACAGCCGGAAACACCATATATTTT. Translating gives CASSIRGTAGNTIYF. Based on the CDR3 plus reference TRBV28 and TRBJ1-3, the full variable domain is DVKVTQSSRYLVKRTGEKVFLECVQDMDHENMFWYRQDPGLGLRLIYFSYDVKMKEKGDIPEGYSVSREKKERFSLILESASTNQTSMYLCASSIRGTAGNTIYFGEGSWLTVV.

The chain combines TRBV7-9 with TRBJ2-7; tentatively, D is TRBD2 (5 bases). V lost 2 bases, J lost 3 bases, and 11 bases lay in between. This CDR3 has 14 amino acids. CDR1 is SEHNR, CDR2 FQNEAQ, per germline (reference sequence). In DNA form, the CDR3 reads TGTGCCAGCAGCTTAACCGGGATAGACTACGAGCAGTACTTC. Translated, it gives CASSLTGIDYEQYF.

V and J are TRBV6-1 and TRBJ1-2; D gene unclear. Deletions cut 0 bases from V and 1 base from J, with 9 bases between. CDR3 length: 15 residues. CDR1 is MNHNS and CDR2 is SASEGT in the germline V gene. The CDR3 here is CASSEALASNYGYTF. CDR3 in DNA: TGTGCCAGCAGTGAAGCGCTGGCCAGTAACTATGGCTACACCTTC.

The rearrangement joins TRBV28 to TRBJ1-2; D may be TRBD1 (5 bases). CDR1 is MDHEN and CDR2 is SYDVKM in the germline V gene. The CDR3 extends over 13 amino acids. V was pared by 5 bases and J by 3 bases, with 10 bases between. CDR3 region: CASSLSGYYGYTF. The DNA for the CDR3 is TGTGCCAGCAGTCTCTCAGGGTACTATGGCTACACCTTC.

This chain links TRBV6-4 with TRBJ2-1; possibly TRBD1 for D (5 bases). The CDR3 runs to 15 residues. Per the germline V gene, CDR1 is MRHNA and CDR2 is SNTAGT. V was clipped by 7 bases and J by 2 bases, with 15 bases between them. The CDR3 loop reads CASIPGRDTYNEQFF. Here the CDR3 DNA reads TGTGCCAGCATCCCCGGCAGGGATACCTACAATGAGCAGTTCTTC.

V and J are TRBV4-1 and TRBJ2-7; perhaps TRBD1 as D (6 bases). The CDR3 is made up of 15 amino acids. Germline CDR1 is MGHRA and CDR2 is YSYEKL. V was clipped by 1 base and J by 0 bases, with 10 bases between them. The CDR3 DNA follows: TGCGCCAGCAGCCAAGCCGGGACAACCTCCTACGAGCAGTACTTC. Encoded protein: CASSQAGTTSYEQYF.

In nucleotides, the CDR3 is TGTGCCAGTTCACAGGGAATCGAGGTACTGTTTTTT. Encoded protein: CASSQGIEVLFF. V usage is TRBV12-3 or TRBV12-4 and J usage is TRBJ1-4; possibly TRBD1 for D (6 bases). Trimming took 9 bases from V and 13 from J, leaving 18 bases between them. The CDR3 loop spans 12 amino acids.

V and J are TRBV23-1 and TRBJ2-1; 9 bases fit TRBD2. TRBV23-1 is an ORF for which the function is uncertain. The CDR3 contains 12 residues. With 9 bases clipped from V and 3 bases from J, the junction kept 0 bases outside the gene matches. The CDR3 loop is CASSGSYNEQFF. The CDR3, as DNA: TGCGCCAGTAGCGGGAGCTACAATGAGCAGTTCTTC.

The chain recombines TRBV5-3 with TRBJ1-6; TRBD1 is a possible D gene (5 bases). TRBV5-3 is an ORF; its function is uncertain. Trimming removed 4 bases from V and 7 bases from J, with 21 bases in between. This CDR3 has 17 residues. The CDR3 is CARSPHSVKGCNSPLHF. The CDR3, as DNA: TGTGCCAGAAGCCCCCATTCGGTAAAGGGGTGCAATTCACCCCTCCACTTT.

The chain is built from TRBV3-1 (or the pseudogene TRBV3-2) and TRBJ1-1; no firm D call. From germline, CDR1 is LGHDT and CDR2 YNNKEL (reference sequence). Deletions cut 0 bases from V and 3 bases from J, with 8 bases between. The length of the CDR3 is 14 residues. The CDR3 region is CASSQDRGYTEAFF. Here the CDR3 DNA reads TGTGCCAGCAGCCAAGATCGAGGGTACACTGAAGCTTTCTTT.